Reported below is one TCR beta chain. The antigen is not known. CDR3-region Arm-PCR and iRepertoire HTBI primers produced the TCR beta libraries. Per the original methods: Sequenced samples collectively carried 60 to 75 TRBV and 12 to 15 TRBJ segments. TCRdb re-called the multiplex PCR reads through MiXCR, storing one row per CDR3 protein. The V and J calls here are based on TCRdb, not the publication. Among about 240,000 distinct CDR3 sequences listed, 20% were seen once. Germline values: CDR1 DFQATT, CDR2 SNEGSKA (reference sequence). Deletions cut 2 bases from V and 0 bases from J, with 11 bases between. This CDR3 region has 15 residues. The record originates from a study of regulatory T cells in long-lasting Graves disease. General observations from the study: Samples came from peripheral blood alone, without thyroid tissue. Persistent Graves' disease cases displayed lower TCR diversity than newly diagnosed ones.

As to time point: newly diagnosed GD, antithyroid drugs for less than 3 months. PBMCs provided the RNA from which the TCR library was made. One endocrinology department in Xi'an, China, was where patients came from. Sample: peripheral blood mononuclear cells (PBMCs), taken at new diagnosis, from a patient treated with antithyroid drugs. The chain links TRBV20-1 to TRBJ2-1; no firm D call. The source is a female donor with Graves disease. CDR3 sequence: CSARPRRNSYNEQFF. In DNA form, the CDR3 reads TGCAGTGCTAGACCCAGACGGAACTCCTACAATGAGCAGTTCTTC.